The clone carrying this TCR beta chain was seen a handful of times. Antigen unknown. CDR1 and CDR2 from the germline V gene are ENHRY and SYGVKD. The ends lost 3 bases at V and 4 bases at J; junction bases unmatched: 7. CDR3 size: 15 residues. TCRdb ran MiXCR on the 5' RACE reads and lists one entry per CDR3 protein. The top ten hold about 3% of the sample, which has a few hundred thousand distinct CDR3 sequences, roughly an eighth seen once. The data stem from a study of T cells after yellow fever vaccination. Study-level background: Libraries from low-cell-number fractions were prepared with the SMART-Seq v4 Ultra Low Input RNA kit. Findings and caveats of the study: Boosting was followed by the reappearance of most primary-vaccination clones (approximately 95% CD4, about 89% CD8). Within FACS-sorted repertoires, abundant clonotypes contaminating from the bulk population could be present.

This chain connects TRBV10-3 to TRBJ2-7, with TRBD1 matching 9 bases. The specimen was CD4+ T cells sorted from PBMCs, collected 15 days after the yellow fever booster vaccination. This clonotype was sampled from a man younger than 35 who received the YFV17D yellow fever vaccine. The CDR3 bases are TGTGCCATCAGTGACCCCGGGACAGGGCGATACGAGCAGTACGTC. Protein sequence: CAISDPGTGRYEQYV.